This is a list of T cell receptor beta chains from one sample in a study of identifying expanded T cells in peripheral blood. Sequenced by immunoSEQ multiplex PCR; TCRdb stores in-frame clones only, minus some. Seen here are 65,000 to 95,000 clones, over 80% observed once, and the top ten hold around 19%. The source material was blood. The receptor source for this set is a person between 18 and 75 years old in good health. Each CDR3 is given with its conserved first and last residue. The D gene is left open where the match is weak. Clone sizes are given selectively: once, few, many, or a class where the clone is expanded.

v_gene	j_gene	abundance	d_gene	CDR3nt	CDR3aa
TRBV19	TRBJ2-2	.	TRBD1	TGTGCCAGTAGAAGAGGACAGGTCACCGGGGAGCTGTTTTTT	CASRRGQVTGELFF
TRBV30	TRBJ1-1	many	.	TGTGCCTGGGTCCGGACAGAGAACACTGAAGCTTTCTTT	CAWVRTENTEAFF
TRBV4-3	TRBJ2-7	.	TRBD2	TGCGCCAGCAGCCAAGCGGCTAGCGGCTCCTACGAGCAGTACTTC	CASSQAASGSYEQYF
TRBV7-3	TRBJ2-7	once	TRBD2	TGTGCCAGCAGCCTTAGCGGGAGGGCCGGTGAGCAGTACTTC	CASSLSGRAGEQYF
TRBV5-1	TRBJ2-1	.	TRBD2	TGCGCCAGCAGCTTGAGACTAGCGGGAGTCAATGAGCAGTTCTTC	CASSLRLAGVNEQFF
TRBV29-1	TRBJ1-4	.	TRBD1	TGCAGCGTTGAACTTGACAGGGATAATGAAAAACTGTTTTTT	CSVELDRDNEKLFF
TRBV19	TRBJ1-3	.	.	TGTGCCAGTAGTATAACCCCCTCTGGAAACACCATATATTTT	CASSITPSGNTIYF
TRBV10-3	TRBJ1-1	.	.	TGTGCCATCAGTGAGTCCGCAGGGGTGGGCACTGAAGCTTTCTTT	CAISESAGVGTEAFF
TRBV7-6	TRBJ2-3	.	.	TGTGCCAGCAGCCCAACCAGACTAGTACAGGCAGATACGCAGTATTTT	CASSPTRLVQADTQYF
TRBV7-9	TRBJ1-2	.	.	TGTGCCAGCAGCTTAGATGGAGGGACGTATGGCTACACCTTC	CASSLDGGTYGYTF
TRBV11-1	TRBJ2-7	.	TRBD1	TGTGCCAGCAGCCAACCAGGGACAGGGCGGCAGTACTTC	CASSQPGTGRQYF
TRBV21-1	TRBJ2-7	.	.	TGTGCCAGCAGGATATCCTACGAGCAGTACTTC	CASRISYEQYF
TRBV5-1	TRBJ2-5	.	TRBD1	TGCGCCAGCAGTCGCGTGGGGACAGGGGGCCGAGAGACCCAGTACTTC	CASSRVGTGGRETQYF
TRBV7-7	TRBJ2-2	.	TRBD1	TGTGCTAGCAGCTTAGGGACAGGGATTAGCACCGGGGAGCTGTTTTTT	CASSLGTGISTGELFF
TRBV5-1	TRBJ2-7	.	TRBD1	TGCGCCAGCAGCCCGGACAGGGGGGGAACCTACGAGCAGTACTTC	CASSPDRGGTYEQYF
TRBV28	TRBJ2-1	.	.	TGTGCCAGCAGTTTAAGTCAGGGGCTTTTTTTTAGTAGATACAATGAGCAGTTCTTC	CASSLSQGLFFSRYNEQFF
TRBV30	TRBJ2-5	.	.	TGTGCCTGCTCCGGGGGGCTTCGGATGGAGACCCAGTACTTC	CACSGGLRMETQYF
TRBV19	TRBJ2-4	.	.	TGTGCCAGTAGTATCTGGACACAATGGGACATTCAGTACTTC	CASSIWTQWDIQYF
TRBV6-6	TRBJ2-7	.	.	TGTGCCAGCAGGGAAACCTACGAGCAGTACTTC	CASRETYEQYF
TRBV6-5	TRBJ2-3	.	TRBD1	TGTGCCAGCAGTTACAAGGGGGCCCCAGATACGCAGTATTTT	CASSYKGAPDTQYF
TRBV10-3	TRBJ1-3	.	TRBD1	TGTGCCATCAGGATGGACAGGGACTCTGGAAACACCATATATTTT	CAIRMDRDSGNTIYF
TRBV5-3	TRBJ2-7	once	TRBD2	TGTGCCAGAAGCTCCGGTAGCGGGAGGTGGTGGTACGAGCAGTACTTC	CARSSGSGRWWYEQYF
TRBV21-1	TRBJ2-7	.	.	TGTGCCAGCAGCAGGAAGACAGGGCTTCCCTACGAGCAGTACTTC	CASSRKTGLPYEQYF
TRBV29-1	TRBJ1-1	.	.	TGCAGCGTAGACGACAGTTTCACTGAAGCTTTCTTT	CSVDDSFTEAFF
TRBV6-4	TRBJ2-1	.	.	TGTGCCAGCAGTGACTCAGAACAGAATGAGCAGTTCTTC	CASSDSEQNEQFF
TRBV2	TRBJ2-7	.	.	TGTGCCAGCAGAGCAGGACAGCCCTCTTACGAGCAGTACTTC	CASRAGQPSYEQYF
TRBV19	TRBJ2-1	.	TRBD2	TGTGCCAGTAGGAAACAAAGCGGGAGCTCCTACAATGAGCAGTTCTTC	CASRKQSGSSYNEQFF
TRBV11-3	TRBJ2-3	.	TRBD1	TGTGCCAGCAGCGACCGGACAGGACCAGATACGCAGTATTTT	CASSDRTGPDTQYF
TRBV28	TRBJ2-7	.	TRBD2	TGTGCCAGCAGTCTCCCCGGGGGGTTGTACGAGCAGTACTTC	CASSLPGGLYEQYF
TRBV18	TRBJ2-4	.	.	TGTGCCAGCTCACCGGATCTAGCCAAAAACATTCAGTACTTC	CASSPDLAKNIQYF
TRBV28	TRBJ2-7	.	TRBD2	TGTGCCAGCAGTTCTACCCCCCCGGGGGTAGCGGGAGACGAGCAGTACTTC	CASSSTPPGVAGDEQYF
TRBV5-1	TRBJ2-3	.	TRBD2	TGCGCCAGCAGCTTCCTAGCGGAGCCCACAGATACGCAGTATTTT	CASSFLAEPTDTQYF
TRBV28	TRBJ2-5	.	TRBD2	TGTGCCAGCAGAACGACTAGCGGGAGGGAGGGGCCCCAAGAGACCCAGTACTTC	CASRTTSGREGPQETQYF
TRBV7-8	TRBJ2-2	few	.	TGTGCCAGCAGCTTAGCGGCCCGCACCGGGGAGCTGTTTTTT	CASSLAARTGELFF
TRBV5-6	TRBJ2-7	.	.	TGTGCCAGCAGCTTGGTGAACAGCCCCTACGAGCAGTACTTC	CASSLVNSPYEQYF
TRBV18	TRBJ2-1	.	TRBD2	TGTGCCAGCTCACCAGCCGGGACTAGCGGTGGAAGCTCCTACAATGAGCAGTTCTTC	CASSPAGTSGGSSYNEQFF